These 3 T cell receptor beta chains came from one sample sequenced in a study of blood T cell repertoires in COVID-19. The repertoire was sequenced with immunoSEQ multiplex PCR; TCRdb's copy has only in-frame clones and lacks some. The table has 150,000 to 200,000 clones, over 75% seen once. Source material: peripheral blood. Receptors originate from a man aged 50 to 60 with acute or convalescent COVID-19.

This chain connects TRBV3-1 (or the pseudogene TRBV3-2) to TRBJ1-1; TRBD1 matches 8 bases. The CDR3 length is 15 residues. The V gene's germline CDR1 is LGHDT and CDR2 YNNKEL (reference sequence). The V and J ends lost 4 bases and 11 bases, in that order; junction bases with no gene match: 15. The CDR3 nucleotides are TGTGCCAGCAGCCTCGCCGGGACAGGCTCAACTTTGGCTTTCTTT. Protein product: CASSLAGTGSTLAFF.

The genes are TRBV24-1 and TRBJ2-5, with 7 bases that match TRBD2. The ends lost 0 bases at V and 5 bases at J; junction bases unmatched: 8. Germline V CDR1 and CDR2: KGHDR, SFDVKD. The CDR3 extends over 16 amino acids. The CDR3 protein is CATSDLTAGSRETQYF. Here the CDR3 DNA reads TGTGCCACCAGTGATTTGACAGCGGGAAGCCGGGAGACCCAGTACTTC.

This clone was seen a single time. The CDR3 is CASSLKVASGGYTDTQYF. The CDR3 coding sequence is TGTGCCAGCAGCTTAAAAGTTGCTAGCGGGGGTTACACAGATACGCAGTATTTT. This chain links TRBV7-2 with TRBJ2-3, with TRBD2 matching 10 bases. This CDR3 is 18 amino acids long. Looked up from germline, CDR1 is SGHTA and CDR2 is FQGNSA. V gave up 2 bases and J gave up 2 bases; unmatched junction bases: 10.